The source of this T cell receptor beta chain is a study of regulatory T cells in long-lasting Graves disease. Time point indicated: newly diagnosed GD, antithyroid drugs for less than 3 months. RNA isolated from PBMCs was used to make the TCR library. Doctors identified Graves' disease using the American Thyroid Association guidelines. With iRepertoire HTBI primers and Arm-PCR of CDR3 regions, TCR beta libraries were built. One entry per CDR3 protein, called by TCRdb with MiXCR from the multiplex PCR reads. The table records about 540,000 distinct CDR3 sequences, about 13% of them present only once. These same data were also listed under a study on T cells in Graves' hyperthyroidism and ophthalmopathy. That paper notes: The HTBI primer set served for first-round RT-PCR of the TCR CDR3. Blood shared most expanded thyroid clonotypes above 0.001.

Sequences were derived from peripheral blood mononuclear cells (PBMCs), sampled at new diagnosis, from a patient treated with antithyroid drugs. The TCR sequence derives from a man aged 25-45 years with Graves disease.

The CDR3 spells CASSFDLAVFRETQYF. CDR3 nucleotides: TGTGCCAGCAGCTTTGACCTAGCGGTTTTCCGGGAGACCCAGTACTTC. This sequence joins TRBV11-2 and TRBJ2-5; 7 positions match TRBD2. Germline V gene lookup returns CDR1 SGHAT and CDR2 FQNNGV. This CDR3 is 16 amino acids long. The J segment lost 5 bases and the V segment lost 3 bases, leaving 12 bases of the junction unmatched.